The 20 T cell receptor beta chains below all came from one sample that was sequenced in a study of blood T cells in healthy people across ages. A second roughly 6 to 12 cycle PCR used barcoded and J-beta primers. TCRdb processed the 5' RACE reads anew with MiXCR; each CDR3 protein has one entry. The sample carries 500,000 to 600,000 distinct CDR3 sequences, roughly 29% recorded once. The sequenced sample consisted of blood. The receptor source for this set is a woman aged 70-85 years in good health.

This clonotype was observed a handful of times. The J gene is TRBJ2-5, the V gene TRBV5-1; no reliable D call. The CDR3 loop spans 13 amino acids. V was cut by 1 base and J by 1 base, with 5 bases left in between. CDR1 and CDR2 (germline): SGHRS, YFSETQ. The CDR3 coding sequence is TGCGCCAGCAGCTTGCTCTTCCAAGAGACCCAGTACTTC. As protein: CASSLLFQETQYF.

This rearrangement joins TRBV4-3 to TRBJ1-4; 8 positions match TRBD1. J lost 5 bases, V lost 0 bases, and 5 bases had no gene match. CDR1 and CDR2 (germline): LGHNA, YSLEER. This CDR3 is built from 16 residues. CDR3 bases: TGCGCCAGCAGCCAAGACCCAGGGGGCGTAAATGAAAAACTGTTTTTT. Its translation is CASSQDPGGVNEKLFF.

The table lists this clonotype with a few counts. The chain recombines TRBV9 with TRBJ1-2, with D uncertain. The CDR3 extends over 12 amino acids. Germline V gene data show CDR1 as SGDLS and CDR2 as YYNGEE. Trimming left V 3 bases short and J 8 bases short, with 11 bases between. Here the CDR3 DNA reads TGTGCCAGCAGCGCGTTGAGCTACGGCTACACCTTC. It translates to CASSALSYGYTF.

CDR3 bases: TGTGCCAGCATTCGAAATGGAGCCGAGCAGTACTTC. Translated, it gives CASIRNGAEQYF. V gene TRBV28 combines with J gene TRBJ2-7, with unresolved D. The CDR3 contains 12 residues. Germline V gives CDR1 MDHEN, CDR2 SYDVKM. The V gene lost 7 bases and the J gene lost 6 bases, with 13 bases spanning the gap. Together with reference TRBV28 and TRBJ2-7, the CDR3 gives the full variable domain: DVKVTQSSRYLVKRTGEKVFLECVQDMDHENMFWYRQDPGLGLRLIYFSYDVKMKEKGDIPEGYSVSREKKERFSLILESASTNQTSMYLCASIRNGAEQYFGPGTRLTVT.

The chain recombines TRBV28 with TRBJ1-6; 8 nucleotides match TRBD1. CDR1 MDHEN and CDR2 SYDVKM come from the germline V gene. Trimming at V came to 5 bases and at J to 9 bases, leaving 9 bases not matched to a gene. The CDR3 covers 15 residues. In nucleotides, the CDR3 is TGTGCCAGCAGTACCTTTGGACAGGGTGGTTCACCCCTCCACTTT. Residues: CASSTFGQGGSPLHF.

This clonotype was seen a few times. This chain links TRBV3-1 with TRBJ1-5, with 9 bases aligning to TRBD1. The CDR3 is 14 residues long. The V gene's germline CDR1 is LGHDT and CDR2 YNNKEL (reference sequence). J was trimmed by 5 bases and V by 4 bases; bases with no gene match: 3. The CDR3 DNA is TGTGCCAGCAGCCTTCGGGACAGGGATCAGCCCCAGCATTTT. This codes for CASSLRDRDQPQHF. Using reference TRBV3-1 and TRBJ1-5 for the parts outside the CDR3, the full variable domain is DTAVSQTPKYLVTQMGNDKSIKCEQNLGHDTMYWYKQDSKKFLKIMFSYNNKELIINETVPNRFSPKSPDKAHLNLHINSLELGDSAVYFCASSLRDRDQPQHFGDGTRLSIL.

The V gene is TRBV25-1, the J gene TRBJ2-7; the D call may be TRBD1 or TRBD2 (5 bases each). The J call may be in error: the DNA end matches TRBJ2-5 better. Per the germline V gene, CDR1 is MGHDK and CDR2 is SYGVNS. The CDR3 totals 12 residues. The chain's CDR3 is CASSEWGETQYF. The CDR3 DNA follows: TGTGCCAGCAGTGAGTGGGGGGAGACCCAGTACTTC.

The CDR3 here is CASSLWAGTADATQYF. The CDR3 DNA reads as TGTGCCAGCAGTTTATGGGCCGGGACGGCTGACGCGACCCAGTACTTC. The chain is built from TRBV27 and TRBJ2-5, with D perhaps matching TRBD1 or TRBD2 (5 bases each). Trimming stripped 1 base from V and 7 bases from J, with 19 bases between. This CDR3 is 16 amino acids long. Germline V gene lookup returns CDR1 MNHEY and CDR2 SMNVEV (reference sequence).

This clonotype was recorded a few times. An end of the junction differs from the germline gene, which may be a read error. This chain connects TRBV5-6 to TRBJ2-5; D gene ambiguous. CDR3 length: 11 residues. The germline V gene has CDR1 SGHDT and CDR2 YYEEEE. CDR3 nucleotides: TGTGCCAGCAGCATTCGAGAGACCCGGTACTTC. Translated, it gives CASSIRETRYF.

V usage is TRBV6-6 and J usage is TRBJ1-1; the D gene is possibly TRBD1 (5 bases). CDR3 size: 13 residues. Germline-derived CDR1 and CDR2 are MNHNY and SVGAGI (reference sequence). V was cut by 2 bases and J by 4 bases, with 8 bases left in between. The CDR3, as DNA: TGTGCCAGCAGTTACCCTAGGGGCACTGAAGCTTTCTTT. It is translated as CASSYPRGTEAFF.

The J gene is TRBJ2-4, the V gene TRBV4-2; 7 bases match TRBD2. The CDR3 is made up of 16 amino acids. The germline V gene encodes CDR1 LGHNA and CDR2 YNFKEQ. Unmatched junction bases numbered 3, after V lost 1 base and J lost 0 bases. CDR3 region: CASSQAGGPAKNIQYF. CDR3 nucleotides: TGTGCCAGCAGCCAAGCGGGAGGACCAGCCAAAAACATTCAGTACTTC.

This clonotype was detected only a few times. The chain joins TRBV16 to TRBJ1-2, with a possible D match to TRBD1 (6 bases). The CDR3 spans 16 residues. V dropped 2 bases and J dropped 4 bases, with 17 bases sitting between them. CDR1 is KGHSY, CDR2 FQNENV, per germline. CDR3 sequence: CASSQGTPGQLYGYTF. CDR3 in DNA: TGTGCCAGCAGCCAAGGAACTCCCGGACAGCTCTATGGCTACACCTTC.

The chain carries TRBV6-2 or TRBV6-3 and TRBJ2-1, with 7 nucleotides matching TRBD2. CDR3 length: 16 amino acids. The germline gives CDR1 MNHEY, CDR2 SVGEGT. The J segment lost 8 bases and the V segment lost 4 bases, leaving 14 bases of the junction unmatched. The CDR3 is CASSLLAWGLGDEQFF. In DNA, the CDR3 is TGTGCCAGCAGTTTACTAGCGTGGGGGTTAGGTGATGAGCAGTTCTTC.

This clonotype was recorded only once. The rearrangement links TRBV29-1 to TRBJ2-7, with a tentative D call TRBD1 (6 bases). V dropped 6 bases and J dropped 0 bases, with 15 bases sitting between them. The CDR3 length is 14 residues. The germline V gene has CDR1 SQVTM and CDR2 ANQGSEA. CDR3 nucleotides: TGCAGCGTCACCGGGACAAGGAGCTCCTACGAGCAGTACTTC. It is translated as CSVTGTRSSYEQYF.

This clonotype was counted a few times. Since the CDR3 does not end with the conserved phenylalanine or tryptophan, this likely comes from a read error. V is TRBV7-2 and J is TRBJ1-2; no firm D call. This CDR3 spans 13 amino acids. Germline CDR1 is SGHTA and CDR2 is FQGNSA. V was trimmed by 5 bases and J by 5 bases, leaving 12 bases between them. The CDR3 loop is CASSPQESYGYTL. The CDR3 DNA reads TGTGCCAGCAGCCCCCAGGAGTCTTATGGCTACACCCTC.

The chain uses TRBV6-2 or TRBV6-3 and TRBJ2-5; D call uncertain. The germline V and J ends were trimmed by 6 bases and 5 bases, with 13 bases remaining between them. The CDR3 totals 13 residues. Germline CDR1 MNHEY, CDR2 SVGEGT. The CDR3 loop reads CASSRTSYETQYF. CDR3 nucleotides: TGTGCCAGCAGCCGCACCAGTTACGAGACCCAGTACTTC.

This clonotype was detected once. In nucleotides, the CDR3 is TGTGCCAGCAGTTACTCGAGACTAGCGGACACAGATACGCAGTATTTT. This translates into CASSYSRLADTDTQYF. V usage is TRBV6-6 and J usage is TRBJ2-3, with TRBD2 identical over 9 bases. The CDR3 is 16 residues long. Germline-derived CDR1 and CDR2 are MNHNY and SVGAGI (reference sequence). V lost 0 bases to trimming and J lost 2 bases; unmatched junction nucleotides: 3.

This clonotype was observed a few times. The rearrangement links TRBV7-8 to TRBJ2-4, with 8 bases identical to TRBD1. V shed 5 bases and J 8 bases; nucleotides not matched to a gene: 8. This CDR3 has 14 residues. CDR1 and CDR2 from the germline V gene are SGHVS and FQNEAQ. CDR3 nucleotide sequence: TGTGCCAGCAGCCCAGGACAGGGTCGGGACATTCAGTACTTC. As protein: CASSPGQGRDIQYF.

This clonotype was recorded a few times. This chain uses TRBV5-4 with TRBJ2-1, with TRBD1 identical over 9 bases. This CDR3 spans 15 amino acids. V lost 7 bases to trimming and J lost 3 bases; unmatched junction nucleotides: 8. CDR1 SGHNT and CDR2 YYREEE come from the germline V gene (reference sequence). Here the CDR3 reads CASSHTGQGYNEQFF. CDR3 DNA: TGTGCCAGCTCCCATACGGGACAGGGCTACAATGAGCAGTTCTTC.

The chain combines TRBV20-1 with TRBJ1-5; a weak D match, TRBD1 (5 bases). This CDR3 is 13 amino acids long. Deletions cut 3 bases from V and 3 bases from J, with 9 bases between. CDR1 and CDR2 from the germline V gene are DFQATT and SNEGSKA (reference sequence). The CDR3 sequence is CSARAGNNQPQHF. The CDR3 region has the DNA TGCAGTGCTAGGGCAGGGAACAATCAGCCCCAGCATTTT.